These 32 T cell receptor beta chains originate from one sample sequenced in a study of shared clonotypes between healthy human individuals. The table came from immunoSEQ multiplex PCR; TCRdb's copy has only in-frame clones and leaves some out. Among roughly 1,500,000 clones listed, around 98% were seen once. The sequenced material came from naive CD4+ T cells sorted from blood. The subset is: CD45RA+ positively selected. The receptors were gathered from a man aged 25 to 45 in good health.

The chain combines TRBV5-1 with TRBJ2-7, with 10 bases matching TRBD2. The V and J ends lost 1 base and 5 bases, in that order; junction bases with no gene match: 6. The CDR3 runs to 15 residues. The germline gives CDR1 SGHRS, CDR2 YFSETQ. CDR3 sequence: CASSLSGRAGDEQYF. CDR3 nucleotide sequence: TGCGCCAGCAGCTTGAGCGGGAGGGCCGGAGACGAGCAGTACTTC.

The V and J genes are TRBV10-3 and TRBJ1-2, with D maybe TRBD1 (6 bases). Trimming removed 0 bases from V and 2 bases from J, with 7 bases in between. The CDR3 is made up of 14 amino acids. Germline-derived CDR1 and CDR2 are ENHRY and SYGVKD. The CDR3 DNA sequence: TGTGCCATCAGTGAGTCGAGGGGGAACTATGGCTACACCTTC. Translated: CAISESRGNYGYTF.

The chain has TRBV25-1 and TRBJ2-3; D tentatively fits TRBD1 or TRBD2 (6 bases each). Between the trimmed V and J ends, which lost 3 bases and 5 bases, there was a span of 18 bases. The germline CDR1 and CDR2 sequences are MGHDK and SYGVNS. This CDR3 is 16 amino acids long. CDR3 sequence: CASSDGGKGGGDTQYF. CDR3 in DNA: TGTGCCAGCAGTGATGGTGGGAAAGGGGGAGGAGATACGCAGTATTTT. The variable domain in full, with the rest retrieved from reference TRBV25-1 and TRBJ2-3, is EADIYQTPRYLVIGTGKKITLECSQTMGHDKMYWYQQDPGMELHLIHYSYGVNSTEKGDLSSESTVSRIRTEHFPLTLESARPSHTSQYLCASSDGGKGGGDTQYFGPGTRLTVL.

The V and J genes are TRBV7-2 and TRBJ2-3; 10 positions agree with TRBD2. The CDR3 sequence is 15 residues long. With V trimmed by 4 bases and J by 7 bases, 8 bases remained unmatched. In germline, CDR1 is SGHTA, CDR2 FQGNSA. The DNA for the CDR3 is TGTGCCAGCAGCTCCAGCGGGAGGGCGGCATATACGCAGTATTTT. Translating gives CASSSSGRAAYTQYF.

This chain uses TRBV5-1 with TRBJ2-2; 10 nucleotides line up with TRBD2. Per germline, CDR1 SGHRS and CDR2 YFSETQ. The CDR3 consists of 15 residues. The J segment lost 7 bases and the V segment lost 4 bases, leaving 7 bases of the junction unmatched. Here the CDR3 reads CASSTLAGVLGELFF. DNA for the CDR3: TGCGCCAGCAGCACCCTAGCGGGAGTGCTCGGGGAGCTGTTTTTT.

The CDR3 sequence: CASSQRQGTGYTF. The CDR3 region has the DNA TGTGCCAGCAGCCAACGACAGGGGACTGGCTACACCTTC. The V and J genes are TRBV7-3 and TRBJ1-2; 8 nucleotides line up with TRBD1. The J segment lost 7 bases and the V segment lost 5 bases, leaving 6 bases of the junction unmatched. Germline CDR1 reads SGHTA; CDR2 reads FQGTGA. The CDR3 length is 13 residues.

This clone was recorded only once. The chain is built from TRBV5-1 and TRBJ2-3; D is unclear. Germline CDR1 reads SGHRS; CDR2 reads YFSETQ. The germline V and J ends were trimmed by 4 bases and 0 bases, with 21 bases remaining between them. The CDR3 spans 18 residues. CDR3 sequence (DNA): TGCGCCAGCAGCAAAACAGTTACCCCCAGCTCGAGCACAGATACGCAGTATTTT. Protein: CASSKTVTPSSSTDTQYF.

The chain links TRBV5-4 to TRBJ2-1; D unresolved. Between the trimmed V and J ends, which lost 5 bases and 0 bases, there was a span of 15 bases. The CDR3 sequence is 16 residues long. Germline V lookup: CDR1 SGHNT, CDR2 YYREEE (reference sequence). The CDR3 loop is CASSLALSSSYNEQFF. The CDR3 DNA sequence: TGTGCCAGCAGTCTGGCGCTCTCCAGCTCCTACAATGAGCAGTTCTTC.

V is TRBV15 and J is TRBJ1-5; TRBD1 might be the D (6 bases). Germline CDR1 LNHNV, CDR2 YYDKDF (reference sequence). V lost 1 base and J 1 base, leaving 17 bases between the germline ends. The CDR3 loop spans 18 amino acids. CDR3 coding DNA: TGTGCCACCAGCAGAGGAAGGGGGGGCGGGACGAGCAATCAGCCCCAGCATTTT. This gives the protein CATSRGRGGGTSNQPQHF.

This sequence joins TRBV5-8 and TRBJ2-5; D unclear. The CDR3 spans 14 residues. The germline gives CDR1 SGHTS, CDR2 YDEGEE. The V end lost 5 bases, the J end lost 4 bases, and 15 bases lay between the germline ends. DNA for the CDR3: TGTGCCAGCAGGTGGGAATTCGAAGTAGAGACCCAGTACTTC. Encoded protein: CASRWEFEVETQYF.

V and J are TRBV28 and TRBJ2-1; 7 bases map to TRBD1. The germline gives CDR1 MDHEN, CDR2 SYDVKM. The CDR3 runs 15 residues. Trimming removed 4 bases from V and 5 bases from J; junction bases left unmatched: 8. CDR3 sequence: CASSYLWQGDNEQFF. The CDR3, as DNA: TGTGCCAGCAGTTATTTATGGCAGGGGGACAATGAGCAGTTCTTC.

The chain recombines TRBV4-1 with TRBJ2-5; D might be TRBD2 (6 bases). Deletions cut 5 bases from V and 4 bases from J, with 14 bases between. This CDR3 region has 14 residues. Germline V gives CDR1 MGHRA, CDR2 YSYEKL. The DNA for the CDR3 is TGCGCCAGCAGCGTCGGGACTCCATTAGAGACCCAGTACTTC. Its protein is CASSVGTPLETQYF.

The chain couples TRBV5-4 to TRBJ2-5, with TRBD2 matching 11 bases. Germline V gene sequence: CDR1 SGHNT, CDR2 YYREEE (reference sequence). The V and J ends lost 0 bases and 5 bases, in that order; junction bases with no gene match: 9. The CDR3 is 17 amino acids. CDR3 loop: CASSLGGSGRAGETQYF. In DNA form, the CDR3 reads TGTGCCAGCAGCTTGGGGGGTAGCGGGAGGGCCGGGGAGACCCAGTACTTC.

The chain is built from TRBV18 and TRBJ1-5, with TRBD1 matching over 7 bases. CDR3 length equals 16 residues. Germline values: CDR1 KGHSH, CDR2 LQKENI. The V segment lost 2 bases and the J segment 6 bases; nucleotides outside the gene matches: 10. In nucleotides, the CDR3 is TGTGCCAGCTCACCAACGGACAGGCCCGGCGGTCAGCCCCAGCATTTT. Amino acids: CASSPTDRPGGQPQHF. Drawing the rest from reference TRBV18 and TRBJ1-5, the complete variable domain is NAGVMQNPRHLVRRRGQEARLRCSPMKGHSHVYWYRQLPEEGLKFMVYLQKENIIDESGMPKERFSAEFPKEGPSILRIQQVVRGDSAAYFCASSPTDRPGGQPQHFGDGTRLSIL.

The rearrangement uses TRBV7-6 and TRBJ2-2, with D perhaps TRBD1 (6 bases). This CDR3 contains 15 residues. Germline CDR1 reads SGHVS; CDR2 reads FNYEAQ. V lost 5 bases and J lost 1, with 11 bases in between. The CDR3 coding sequence is TGTGCCAGCAGCCCGACGGACAGGAACACCGGGGAGCTGTTTTTT. It encodes CASSPTDRNTGELFF.

The CDR3 nucleotides are TGTGCCAGCAGCCACCCGGTCGGGGGCTTCCAGCATTTT. Translating gives CASSHPVGGFQHF. This chain links TRBV16 with TRBJ1-5, with D perhaps TRBD1 (6 bases). The CDR3 extends over 13 amino acids. The germline V gene encodes CDR1 KGHSY and CDR2 FQNENV. The V end lost 3 bases, the J end lost 12 bases, and 15 bases lay between the germline ends.

In the case of this clone: Other DNA sequences within the sample encode an identical CDR3. V gene TRBV28 combines with J gene TRBJ1-1; perhaps TRBD1 as D (5 bases). Germline CDR1 MDHEN, CDR2 SYDVKM. This CDR3 is built from 11 residues. Trimming removed 8 bases from V and 5 bases from J, with 9 bases in between. The chain's CDR3 is CASRGVTEAFF. Written as DNA, the CDR3 is TGTGCCAGCCGAGGGGTTACTGAAGCTTTCTTT.

This chain connects TRBV7-9 to TRBJ2-3, with D unclear. The CDR3 runs to 12 residues. CDR1 and CDR2 (germline): SEHNR, FQNEAQ (reference sequence). V dropped 5 bases and J dropped 2 bases, with 5 bases sitting between them. CDR3 residues: CASSHLTDTQYF. Written as DNA, the CDR3 is TGTGCCAGCAGCCACCTCACAGATACGCAGTATTTT.

The V and J genes are TRBV2 and TRBJ2-2; possibly TRBD1 or TRBD2 for D (5 bases each). Trimming took 5 bases from V and 5 from J, leaving 12 bases between them. The germline V gene encodes CDR1 SNHLY and CDR2 FYNNEI. The CDR3 runs 14 residues. The CDR3 DNA sequence: TGTGCCAGCAGTAGGGACCGTCGTACCGGGGAGCTGTTTTTT. Amino acid sequence: CASSRDRRTGELFF.

The chain joins TRBV5-4 to TRBJ2-3; 8 nucleotides line up with TRBD1. Germline V lookup: CDR1 SGHNT, CDR2 YYREEE (reference sequence). The CDR3 is 15 amino acids. Germline trimming cut 4 bases from V and 2 bases from J; bases unmatched to any gene: 6. This CDR3 reads CASSKPTGDTDTQYF. For the CDR3, the DNA is TGTGCCAGCAGCAAACCGACAGGGGACACAGATACGCAGTATTTT.

V and J are TRBV10-3 and TRBJ2-7; the D is unclear. V lost 9 bases to trimming and J lost 6 bases, with 21 bases between them. The CDR3 loop spans 14 amino acids. The germline CDR1 and CDR2 sequences are ENHRY and SYGVKD. The CDR3 DNA is TGTGCCATAAGACCGGACCGATCAGGTGTCGAGCAGTACTTC. Protein sequence: CAIRPDRSGVEQYF.

The CDR3 sequence is CASSGWRRGGGELFF. The CDR3 DNA reads TGTGCCAGCAGTGGCTGGCGTAGGGGTGGCGGGGAGCTGTTTTTT. J is TRBJ2-2 and V is TRBV5-8; D is possibly TRBD1 (5 bases). The germline gives CDR1 SGHTS, CDR2 YDEGEE. Trimming shortened V by 5 bases and J by 7 bases, and 18 bases separated the two germline ends. The CDR3 covers 15 residues.

The V and J genes are TRBV5-1 and TRBJ2-5; D gene unclear. The V gene lost 5 bases and the J gene lost 2 bases, with 16 bases spanning the gap. The CDR3 consists of 15 residues. Germline CDR1 reads SGHRS; CDR2 reads YFSETQ. This CDR3 reads CASSSLVGLQETQYF. For the CDR3, the DNA is TGCGCCAGCAGTTCCCTCGTTGGTCTACAAGAGACCCAGTACTTC.

J is TRBJ1-2 and V is TRBV29-1; TRBD1 matches at 8 bases. Germline trimming cut 2 bases from V and 10 bases from J; bases unmatched to any gene: 6. Germline CDR1 is SQVTM and CDR2 is ANQGSEA. The CDR3 loop spans 12 amino acids. CDR3 residues: CSVESGQGDYTF. In DNA, the CDR3 is TGCAGCGTTGAATCCGGACAGGGCGACTACACCTTC.

This clone appeared once. CDR3 loop: CAISEFPAGGYTF. The DNA for the CDR3 is TGTGCCATCAGTGAGTTCCCAGCAGGCGGCTACACCTTC. The chain joins TRBV10-3 to TRBJ1-2; no firm D call. Between the trimmed V and J ends, which lost 1 base and 8 bases, there was a span of 11 bases. This CDR3 contains 13 residues. Germline V gene lookup returns CDR1 ENHRY and CDR2 SYGVKD.

The chain carries TRBV12-2 and TRBJ2-1. TRBV12-2 is assigned pseudogene status. The CDR3 is made up of 21 amino acids. The CDR3 bases are TGTGCAAGTCGCAGCGAAGACGGTGAGTTATGGGATCTAAGCTCCTACAATGAGCAGTTCTTC. This sequence encodes CASRSEDGELWDLSSYNEQFF.

J is TRBJ1-5 and V is TRBV28; 11 bases line up with TRBD1. Trimming at V came to 6 bases and at J to 6 bases, leaving 7 bases not matched to a gene. This CDR3 comprises 15 residues. Germline CDR1 is MDHEN and CDR2 is SYDVKM. The CDR3 sequence is CASRGTGGFVQPQHF. The CDR3, as DNA: TGTGCCAGCAGGGGGACAGGGGGGTTCGTTCAGCCCCAGCATTTT.

J is TRBJ2-7 and V is TRBV6-6, with D possibly TRBD2 on 5 matching bases. CDR3 size: 14 residues. Germline-derived CDR1 and CDR2 are MNHNY and SVGAGI (reference sequence). Trimming pared 2 bases from V and 3 bases from J, leaving 11 bases between. CDR3 sequence reads: CASSYVRTSYEQYF. DNA of the CDR3: TGTGCCAGCAGTTACGTACGTACTAGCTACGAGCAGTACTTC.

The chain uses TRBV15 and TRBJ2-4, with 7 bases fitting TRBD2. The CDR3 covers 16 residues. The germline gives CDR1 LNHNV, CDR2 YYDKDF (reference sequence). V lost 0 bases, J lost 8 bases, and 10 bases stayed unmatched. This CDR3 reads CATSRDGSGMVDIQYF. CDR3 sequence (DNA): TGTGCCACCAGCAGAGATGGGAGCGGGATGGTTGACATTCAGTACTTC.

This chain links TRBV7-2 with TRBJ2-3; D remains ambiguous. The V end lost 4 bases, the J end lost 1 base, and 12 bases lay between the germline ends. The CDR3 sequence is 15 residues long. Germline values: CDR1 SGHTA, CDR2 FQGNSA. The CDR3 region is CASSSKLPGTDTQYF. CDR3 coding DNA: TGTGCCAGCAGCTCCAAGCTACCGGGCACAGATACGCAGTATTTT.

The chain employs TRBV7-6 and TRBJ2-5; D uncertain. The CDR3 runs 13 residues. The ends were cut back, 1 base at V and 3 bases at J, with 6 bases in the middle. CDR1 and CDR2 from the germline V gene are SGHVS and FNYEAQ. CDR3 sequence (DNA): TGTGCCAGCAGCTTAGATAGGGAAGAGACCCAGTACTTC. It translates to CASSLDREETQYF.

The rearrangement links TRBV29-1 to TRBJ2-5, with 7 bases lining up with TRBD2. Germline V gene lookup returns CDR1 SQVTM and CDR2 ANQGSEA. V lost 5 bases to trimming and J lost 5 bases; unmatched junction nucleotides: 5. CDR3 size: 12 residues. Here the CDR3 reads CSVKAGAETQYF. The DNA of the CDR3 is TGCAGCGTTAAGGCGGGAGCGGAGACCCAGTACTTC.